Here is one TCR beta chain with its context. What this receptor recognizes is not known. No much larger clonotype is one base removed from it; base qualities were not supplied. The sample is drawn from a study of a mutant IDH1 vaccine in newly diagnosed glioma (dated by TCRdb to 2020 to 2022). Looking at the study overall: Vaccination began 4-6 weeks after radiotherapy alone, or alongside temozolomide cycles in the chemotherapy-containing groups. Longitudinal TCRB deep sequencing was done for fewer than 30 treated patients, wherever samples were available for exploratory analyses. Of the approximately 33 treated patients, approximately 62% were male and approximately 38% were female, and a mean age of roughly 40 years was recorded. Before enrollment, most patients had been given radiochemotherapy with temozolomide as standard therapy, while the rest had received either radiotherapy alone or temozolomide alone. Visit V12 was the week-35 safety follow-up and visit V13 was the week-47 end of study. Peripheral blood was drawn at six visits: V03 (baseline), V05, V07, V10, V12 and V13. Beyond this particular receptor, the publication reports: The authors stated that sample limitations prevented analyses of patient blood samples from being reproduced. Pseudoprogression seemed to be unrelated to changes in the top peripheral T cell clonotypes found by TCRB sequencing. Selection of PBMC samples for TCRB deep sequencing was based on availability. Across multiple MHC alleles, vaccine-induced immune responses were seen in more than 80% of patients.

The method was the immunoSEQ multiplex PCR assay. Following the manufacturer's protocol, the hsTCRB Kit was used to amplify rearranged TCR beta chain sequences. Sequencing of TCRB libraries was carried out on an Illumina MiSeq. The authors' analysis ran thus. The proprietary platform of the kit vendor was used for demultiplexing, trimming and gene mapping. Here the immuneACCESS table is served through TCRdb, limited to in-frame sequences with V and J called. Missing clones are a known gap in these copies; in checked studies unresolved V genes cover under half, and the rest lacks a known reason. V, J and clone size are those of that table, while D and trimming were read from the DNA. This sample has 35,000 to 45,000 clones in its table, and around 91% of those were observed once. Around 1.5% of the sample is in the top ten clones. The sample's time point label is to be understood as: week 35, safety follow-up. Each vaccine dose was 300 ug of a 20-mer mutant IDH1 peptide in Montanide, given subcutaneously with topical imiquimod. Patients were given eight vaccinations, in weeks 1, 3, 5, 7, 11, 15, 19 and 23, which matched visits V03 through V10. Donors had newly diagnosed WHO grade 3 or 4 IDH1-mutant astrocytomas with loss of nuclear ATRX. The samples were drawn from NOA16, a multicentre, single-arm, open-label phase I trial in Germany that tested a mutant IDH1 peptide vaccine in humans for the first time. The DNeasy Blood and Tissue Kit was used to extract genomic DNA from EDTA blood for TCRB sequencing.

V loses 6 bases, J loses 8 bases, and the germline ends lie 10 bases apart. Sequences SNHLY (CDR1) and FYNNEI (CDR2) are obtained from the germline V gene. The CDR3 starts with the cysteine, ends with the phenylalanine, and has 11 residues. Only the CDR3 part of the read is kept: 33 bases, read in frame from the first base. Recombination joined TRBV2 with TRBJ1-2, with the D gene not clear enough to name. The source material was PBMCs, sampled from a glioma patient whose treatment included an IDH1 peptide vaccine. This TCR was sampled from a man between 35 and 55 years old with glioma. CDR3 sequence: CASRQTGGYTF. The bases read TGTGCCAGCAGGCAGACGGGGGGCTACACCTTC.